The 3 T cell receptor beta chains listed next were all sequenced from one sample in a study of beta chain features in type 1 diabetes. The sequenced template was cDNA made from the entire isolated RNA. Only in-frame clones appear in the TCRdb table, and some are missing; sequencing was by immunoSEQ multiplex PCR. The sample has almost 350,000 clones; 6.5% to 10% are singletons. The sequenced sample was central memory CD4+ T cells from blood. These receptors originate from a young woman in good health.

In its sample, this clone was seen a few times. The chain joins TRBV10-3 to TRBJ1-1, with D perhaps matching TRBD1 (6 bases). The CDR3 covers 15 residues. V lost 2 bases and J lost 0, with 10 bases in between. The V gene's germline CDR1 is ENHRY and CDR2 SYGVKD. CDR3 sequence (DNA): TGTGCCATCAGTGAGGGCAGGGGAATGAACACTGAAGCTTTCTTT. Amino acid sequence: CAISEGRGMNTEAFF.

The chain carries TRBV28 and TRBJ2-2; D might be TRBD2 (5 bases). Trimming took 6 bases from V and 9 from J, leaving 20 bases between them. The CDR3 extends over 15 amino acids. CDR1 and CDR2 (germline): MDHEN, SYDVKM. CDR3 amino acids: CASSDAQRNWRELFF. CDR3 nucleotides: TGTGCCAGCAGCGACGCACAGCGGAACTGGCGGGAGCTGTTTTTT.

A few counts support this clone. The rearrangement uses TRBV6-5 and TRBJ2-3, with 7 bases identical to TRBD2. Germline V CDR1 and CDR2: MNHEY, SVGAGI. The CDR3 is 15 amino acids. Losses at the gene ends were 0 bases for V and 2 bases for J; bases not matched to a gene: 2. This chain's CDR3 is CASSYSAGYTDTQYF. CDR3 DNA: TGTGCCAGCAGTTACTCAGCGGGATACACAGATACGCAGTATTTT.